This TCR beta chain is drawn from a study of cytomegalovirus exposure and HLA in healthy donors. Study-level information: From donors who were HLA-typed, an early data release held 65 million to 85 million unique TCRs.

Study-level findings and limits: Later analysis suggested links between common viral pathogens and several top significant clusters. It was only CMV serostatus that was available as immune exposure information. It was reported that TCR beta sequences correctly inferred the HLA-A and HLA-B alleles for most subjects.

About this clone: The antigen is not known.

The CDR3 has 13 residues. Germline V gene lookup returns CDR1 ENHRY and CDR2 SYGVKD. V lost 11 bases to trimming and J lost 6 bases; unmatched junction nucleotides: 10. The PCR ran on 60 Vbeta and 13 Jbeta primers. The method was immunoSEQ multiplex PCR; TCRdb's version includes in-frame clones alone and lacks a portion of them. The top ten clones hold approximately 0.83% of a sample with more than 90,000 clones, around 82% of them seen once. This sequence joins TRBV10-3 and TRBJ2-1, with 7 positions matching TRBD1. The sequenced sample consisted of PBMCs. This TCR was recovered from a woman aged 55-70 years in good health and CMV-seronegative. The CDR3 spells CAHSAGGFNEQFF. The DNA of the CDR3 is TGTGCCCATTCGGCAGGGGGTTTCAATGAGCAGTTCTTC.